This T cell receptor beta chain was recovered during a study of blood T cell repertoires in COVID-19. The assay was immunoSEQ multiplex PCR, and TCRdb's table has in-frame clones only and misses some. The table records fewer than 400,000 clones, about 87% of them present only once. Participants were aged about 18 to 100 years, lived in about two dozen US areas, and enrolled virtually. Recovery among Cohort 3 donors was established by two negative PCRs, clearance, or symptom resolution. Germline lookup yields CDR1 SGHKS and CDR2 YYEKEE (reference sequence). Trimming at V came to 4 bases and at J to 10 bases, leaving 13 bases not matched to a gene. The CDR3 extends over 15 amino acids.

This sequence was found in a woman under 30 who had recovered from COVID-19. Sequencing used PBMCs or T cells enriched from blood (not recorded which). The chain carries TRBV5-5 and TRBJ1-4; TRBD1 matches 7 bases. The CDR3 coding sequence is TGTGCCAGCAGCCCGGGACAGCCTCCGAGGGTAAAACTGTTTTTT. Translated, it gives CASSPGQPPRVKLFF.